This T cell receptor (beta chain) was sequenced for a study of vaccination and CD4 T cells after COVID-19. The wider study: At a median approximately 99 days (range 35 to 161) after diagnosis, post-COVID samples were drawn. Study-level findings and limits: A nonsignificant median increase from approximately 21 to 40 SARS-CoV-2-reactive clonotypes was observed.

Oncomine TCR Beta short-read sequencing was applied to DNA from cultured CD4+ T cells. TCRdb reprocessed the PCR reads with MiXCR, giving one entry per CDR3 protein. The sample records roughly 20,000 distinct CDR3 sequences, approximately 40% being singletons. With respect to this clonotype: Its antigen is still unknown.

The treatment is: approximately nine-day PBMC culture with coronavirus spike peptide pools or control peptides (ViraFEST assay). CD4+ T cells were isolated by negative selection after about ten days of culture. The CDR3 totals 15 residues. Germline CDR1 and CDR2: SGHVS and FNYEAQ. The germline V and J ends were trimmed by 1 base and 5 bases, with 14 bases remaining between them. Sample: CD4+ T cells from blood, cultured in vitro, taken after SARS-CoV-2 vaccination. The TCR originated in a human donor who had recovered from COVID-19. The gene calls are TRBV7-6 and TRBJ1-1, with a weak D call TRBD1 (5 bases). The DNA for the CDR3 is TGTGCCAGCAGCTTAGATGAGGGGCGGGGGACTGAAGCTTTCTTT. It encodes CASSLDEGRGTEAFF.